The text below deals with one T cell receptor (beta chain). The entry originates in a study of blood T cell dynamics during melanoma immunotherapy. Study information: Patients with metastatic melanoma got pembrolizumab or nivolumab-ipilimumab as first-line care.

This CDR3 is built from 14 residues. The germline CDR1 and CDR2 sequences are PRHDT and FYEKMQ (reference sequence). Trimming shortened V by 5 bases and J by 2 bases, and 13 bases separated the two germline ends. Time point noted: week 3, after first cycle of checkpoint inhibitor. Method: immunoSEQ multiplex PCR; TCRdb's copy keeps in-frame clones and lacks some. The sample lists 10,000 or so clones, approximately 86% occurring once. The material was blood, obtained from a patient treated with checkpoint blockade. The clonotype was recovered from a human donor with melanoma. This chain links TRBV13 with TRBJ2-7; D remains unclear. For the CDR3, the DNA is TGTGCCAGCAGCATACAGATCGCTCCCTACGAGCAGTACTTC. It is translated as CASSIQIAPYEQYF.